Presented here are 20 T cell receptor beta chains from one specimen sequenced in a study of metastatic and nonmetastatic thyroid tumors. Prior to thyroid surgery, none of the patients had received any treatment. TCRdb re-analyzed the PCR reads through MiXCR. Of 85,000 to 95,000 clones listed, 14% to 15% are singletons. Sequences were obtained from blood. The receptors derive from a female donor with papillary thyroid cancer or a benign thyroid nodule (not recorded which). Some clones in this sample may be carry-over from other donors' samples.

This chain joins TRBV11-1 and TRBJ2-7, with a weak D call TRBD2 (5 bases). Trimming took 5 bases from V and 0 from J, leaving 8 bases between them. CDR3 size: 13 residues. Germline V lookup: CDR1 SGHAT, CDR2 FQDESV (reference sequence). CDR3 residues: CASSPTNSYEQYF. Written as DNA, the CDR3 is TGTGCCAGCAGCCCGACTAACTCCTACGAGCAGTACTTC.

This clone was counted a few times. V and J are TRBV19 and TRBJ1-1, with 8 positions matching TRBD1. The V and J ends lost 6 bases and 6 bases, in that order; junction bases with no gene match: 15. Germline CDR1 LNHDA, CDR2 SQIVND (reference sequence). The CDR3 is made up of 16 amino acids. The CDR3 region is CASSLSRDRPLAEAFF. The CDR3, as DNA: TGTGCCAGTAGCCTAAGCCGGGACAGGCCTTTAGCTGAAGCTTTCTTT.

This clone showed up many times. The genes are TRBV6-1 and TRBJ1-5; TRBD1 matches at 8 bases. The CDR3 is 15 residues long. Germline CDR1 reads MNHNS; CDR2 reads SASEGT. V was pared by 0 bases and J by 2 bases, with 0 bases of the junction left unmatched. As DNA, the CDR3 is TGTGCCAGCAGTGAAGCGGACAGGGGCAATCAGCCCCAGCATTTT. This gives the protein CASSEADRGNQPQHF.

This clone was counted at least ten times. The V gene is TRBV11-3, the J gene TRBJ1-4; D is perhaps TRBD1 (6 bases). Germline CDR1 reads SGHNT; CDR2 reads YENEEA. This CDR3 spans 17 amino acids. V lost 3 bases and J 4 bases, leaving 18 bases between the germline ends. DNA for the CDR3: TGTGCCAGCAGCTTTACAGGGAAAAGGGGCCATAATGAAAAACTGTTTTTT. Its protein product is CASSFTGKRGHNEKLFF.

This clone was counted at least ten times. V usage is TRBV30 and J usage is TRBJ2-1; D perhaps matches TRBD2 (5 bases). Trimming pared 0 bases from V and 7 bases from J, leaving 10 bases between. The CDR3 is 13 residues long. The germline V gene encodes CDR1 GTSNPN and CDR2 SVGIG (reference sequence). The CDR3 here is CAWSVGRGNEQFF. For the CDR3, the DNA is TGTGCCTGGAGTGTAGGAAGAGGGAATGAGCAGTTCTTC.

As for this clone: Possible read error: a much larger clone is one base away. This chain joins TRBV11-1 and TRBJ1-1, with unresolved D. CDR3 length: 16 amino acids. V shed 6 bases and J shed 2 bases, with 19 bases lying between them. Germline CDR1 reads SGHAT; CDR2 reads FQDESV (reference sequence). CDR3 DNA: TGTGCCAGCAGACGCCAAATCCCGTGGCTCAACACTGAAGCTTTCTTT. Translation: CASRRQIPWLNTEAFF.

At least ten counts were recorded for this clone. The chain links TRBV28 to TRBJ1-4, with 7 bases that match TRBD1. V shed 0 bases, J shed 4 bases, and the junction held 2 bases outside the gene matches. The CDR3 length is 15 residues. Looked up from germline, CDR1 is MDHEN and CDR2 is SYDVKM. CDR3 protein: CASSLWGQNNEKLFF. In DNA form, the CDR3 reads TGTGCCAGCAGTTTATGGGGACAGAATAATGAAAAACTGTTTTTT.

This chain connects TRBV30 to TRBJ1-2; D perhaps matches TRBD1 (5 bases). Germline V gene lookup returns CDR1 GTSNPN and CDR2 SVGIG (reference sequence). The CDR3 runs 14 residues. Trimming cost V 3 bases and J 9 bases, with 20 bases left between them. The CDR3, as DNA: TGTGCCTGGAGCCGCCGGGGGGGGTCCAATCGCTACACCTTC. It codes for CAWSRRGGSNRYTF. Variable domain in full (rest from reference TRBV30 and TRBJ1-2): SQTIHQWPATLVQPVGSPLSLECTVEGTSNPNLYWYRQAAGRGLQLLFYSVGIGQISSEVPQNLSASRPQDRQFILSSKKLLLSDSGFYLCAWSRRGGSNRYTFGSGTRLTVV.

Turning to this clone: A much larger clone lies a single base off, so this may be a read error. The chain is built from TRBV12-5 and TRBJ1-1; D unclear. This CDR3 region has 13 residues. V lost 3 bases, J lost 4 bases, and 9 bases lay in between. Germline CDR1 is LGHNT and CDR2 is FRNRAP. This CDR3 is CASGLGRVTEAFF. CDR3 nucleotide sequence: TGTGCTAGTGGTTTAGGGAGGGTCACTGAAGCTTTCTTT.

This clone was detected ten times or more. This sequence joins TRBV6-1 and TRBJ1-6, with a weak D call TRBD1 (5 bases). CDR1 and CDR2 from the germline V gene are MNHNS and SASEGT. The CDR3 sequence is 14 residues long. V dropped 5 bases and J dropped 5 bases, with 10 bases sitting between them. CDR3 DNA sequence: TGTGCCAGCAGTTTAACGGGGGATAATTCACCCCTCCACTTT. Amino acids: CASSLTGDNSPLHF.

This clone was seen repeatedly, ten times or more. This chain joins TRBV6-1 and TRBJ2-1, with D perhaps TRBD1 (7 bases). V was cut by 10 bases and J by 9 bases, with 16 bases left in between. This CDR3 is 12 amino acids long. From germline, CDR1 is MNHNS and CDR2 SASEGT. CDR3 loop: CATSGGGGEQFF. Here the CDR3 DNA reads TGTGCCACCTCTGGAGGGGGCGGTGAGCAGTTCTTC.

This clone was found many times. The chain uses TRBV4-1 and TRBJ1-1; D is ambiguous. The CDR3 loop spans 15 amino acids. Deletions cut 1 base from V and 7 bases from J, with 16 bases between. Germline assignment: CDR1 MGHRA and CDR2 YSYEKL. Here the CDR3 reads CASSQVQSRTDEAFF. The CDR3 nucleotides are TGCGCCAGCAGCCAAGTTCAAAGCAGAACAGATGAAGCTTTCTTT.

This clone was seen a few times. The rearrangement links TRBV6-2 or TRBV6-3 to TRBJ2-3, with D perhaps matching TRBD2 (6 bases). With 5 bases removed from V and 2 bases from J, the gap between germline ends came to 20 bases. The germline V gene has CDR1 MNHEY and CDR2 SVGEGT. The CDR3 sequence is 17 residues long. The CDR3 bases are TGTGCCAGCAGTATACGTTCGGGACTCACCGCCACAGATACGCAGTATTTT. It translates to CASSIRSGLTATDTQYF.

V gene TRBV15 combines with J gene TRBJ2-2, with no clear D. The V end lost 0 bases, the J end lost 2 bases, and 13 bases lay between the germline ends. Germline values: CDR1 LNHNV, CDR2 YYDKDF (reference sequence). The CDR3 has 17 residues. CDR3 amino acids: CATSRDRAIGNTGELFF. In DNA form, the CDR3 reads TGTGCCACCAGCAGAGATCGGGCTATCGGTAACACCGGGGAGCTGTTTTTT.

This clone was recorded many times. The same CDR3 also results from other DNA sequences found in this sample. This chain joins TRBV19 and TRBJ2-1; D tentatively fits TRBD1 or TRBD2 (6 bases each). The CDR3 has 17 amino acids. The V and J ends lost 7 bases and 0 bases respectively, with 19 bases between them. Germline CDR1 and CDR2: LNHDA and SQIVND (reference sequence). The CDR3 loop reads CASKKFGGLSSYNEQFF. CDR3 bases: TGTGCCAGTAAAAAATTTGGGGGGCTGAGCTCCTACAATGAGCAGTTCTTC.

This clone occurred many times. This chain connects TRBV9 to TRBJ2-2, with a weak D call TRBD1 (6 bases). The germline CDR1 and CDR2 sequences are SGDLS and YYNGEE. This CDR3 contains 13 residues. V lost 4 bases, J lost 8 bases, and 12 bases lay in between. The CDR3 loop is CASSLRGGGELFF. DNA for the CDR3: TGTGCCAGCAGCCTCAGGGGTGGGGGGGAGCTGTTTTTT.

The chain employs TRBV20-1 and TRBJ2-7; D possibly matches TRBD1 or TRBD2 (5 bases each). The CDR3 has 12 residues. V was clipped by 3 bases and J by 0 bases, with 6 bases between them. Germline V gene sequence: CDR1 DFQATT, CDR2 SNEGSKA (reference sequence). The CDR3 sequence is CSASGTSYEQYF. The CDR3 DNA is TGCAGTGCTAGCGGGACCTCCTACGAGCAGTACTTC.

This clone was found a few times. A much larger clone is a single base away; this may be a read error. The chain employs TRBV20-1 and TRBJ1-5, with 7 bases that match TRBD1. The CDR3 has 15 residues. Unmatched junction bases numbered 10, after V lost 4 bases and J lost 4 bases. In germline, CDR1 is DFQATT, CDR2 SNEGSKA (reference sequence). CDR3 sequence (DNA): TGCAGTGCTATCGTTCAGACAGGGATAAATCAGCCCCAGCATTTT. It yields the protein CSAIVQTGINQPQHF.

This clone was recorded at least ten times. This chain connects TRBV28 to TRBJ2-3; D gene unclear. Germline loops: CDR1 MDHEN, CDR2 SYDVKM. V gave up 8 bases and J gave up 7 bases, with 19 bases separating them. The CDR3 runs 14 residues. The DNA for the CDR3 is TGTGCCAGCCTCGGAACCAGCGTCGTGTATACGCAGTATTTT. This encodes CASLGTSVVYTQYF.

This clone was detected many times. V is TRBV19 and J is TRBJ1-1; TRBD1 might be the D (5 bases). This CDR3 contains 12 residues. Germline assignment: CDR1 LNHDA and CDR2 SQIVND (reference sequence). The V and J ends lost 6 bases and 11 bases respectively, with 16 bases between them. CDR3 protein: CASRTYDSGAFF. CDR3 DNA sequence: TGTGCCAGTAGGACTTATGACAGTGGCGCTTTCTTT.